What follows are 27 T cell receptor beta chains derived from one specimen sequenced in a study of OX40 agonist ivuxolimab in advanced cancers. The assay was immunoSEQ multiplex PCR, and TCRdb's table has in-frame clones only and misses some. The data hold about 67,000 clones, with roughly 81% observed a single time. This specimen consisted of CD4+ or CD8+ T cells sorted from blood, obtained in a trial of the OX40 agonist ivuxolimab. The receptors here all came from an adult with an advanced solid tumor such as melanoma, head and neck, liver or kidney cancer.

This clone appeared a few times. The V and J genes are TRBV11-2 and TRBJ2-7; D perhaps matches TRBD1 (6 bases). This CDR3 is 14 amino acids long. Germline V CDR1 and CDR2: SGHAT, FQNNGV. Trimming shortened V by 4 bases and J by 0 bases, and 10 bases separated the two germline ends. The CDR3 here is CASSSGQLSYEQYF. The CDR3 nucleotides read TGTGCCAGCAGCTCCGGACAGCTCTCCTACGAGCAGTACTTC.

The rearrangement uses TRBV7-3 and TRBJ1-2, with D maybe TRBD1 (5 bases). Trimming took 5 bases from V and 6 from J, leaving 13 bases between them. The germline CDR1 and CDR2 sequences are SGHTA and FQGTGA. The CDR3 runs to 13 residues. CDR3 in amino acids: CASSAMGLDGYTF. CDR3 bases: TGTGCCAGCAGCGCCATGGGGCTCGATGGCTACACCTTC.

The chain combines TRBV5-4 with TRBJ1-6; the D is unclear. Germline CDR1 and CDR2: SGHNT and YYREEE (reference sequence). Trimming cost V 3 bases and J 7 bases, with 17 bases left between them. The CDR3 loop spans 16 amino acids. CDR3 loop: CASSSISGSENSPLHF. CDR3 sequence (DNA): TGTGCCAGCAGCTCAATAAGCGGGTCCGAGAATTCACCCCTCCACTTT. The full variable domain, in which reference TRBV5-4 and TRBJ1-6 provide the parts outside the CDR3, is ETGVTQSPTHLIKTRGQQVTLRCSSQSGHNTVSWYQQALGQGPQFIFQYYREEENGRGNFPPRFSGLQFPNYSSELNVNALELDDSALYLCASSSISGSENSPLHFGNGTRLTVT.

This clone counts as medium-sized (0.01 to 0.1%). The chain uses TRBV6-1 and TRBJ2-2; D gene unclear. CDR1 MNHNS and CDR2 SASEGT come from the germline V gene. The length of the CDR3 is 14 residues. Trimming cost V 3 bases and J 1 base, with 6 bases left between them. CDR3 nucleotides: TGTGCCAGCAGTGAGGGCAAGAACACCGGGGAGCTGTTTTTT. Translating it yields CASSEGKNTGELFF.

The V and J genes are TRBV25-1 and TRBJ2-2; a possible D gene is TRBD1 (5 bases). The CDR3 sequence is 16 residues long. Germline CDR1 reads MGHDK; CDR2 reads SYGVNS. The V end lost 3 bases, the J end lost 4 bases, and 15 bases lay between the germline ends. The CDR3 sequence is CASSDGYRFSTGELFF. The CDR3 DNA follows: TGTGCCAGCAGTGATGGTTACAGGTTCTCCACCGGGGAGCTGTTTTTT.

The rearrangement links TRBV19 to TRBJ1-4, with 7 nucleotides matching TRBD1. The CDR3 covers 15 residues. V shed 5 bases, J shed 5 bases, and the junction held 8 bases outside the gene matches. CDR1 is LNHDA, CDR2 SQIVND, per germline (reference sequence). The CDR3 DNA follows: TGTGCCAGTAGTGGAGCCGGGACAGAGAATGAAAAACTGTTTTTT. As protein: CASSGAGTENEKLFF.

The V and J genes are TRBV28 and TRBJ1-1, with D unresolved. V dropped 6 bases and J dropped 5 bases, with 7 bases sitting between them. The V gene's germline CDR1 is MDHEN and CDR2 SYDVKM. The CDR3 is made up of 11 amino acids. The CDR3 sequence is CASSPRTEAFF. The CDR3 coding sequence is TGTGCCAGCAGCCCGAGGACTGAAGCTTTCTTT.

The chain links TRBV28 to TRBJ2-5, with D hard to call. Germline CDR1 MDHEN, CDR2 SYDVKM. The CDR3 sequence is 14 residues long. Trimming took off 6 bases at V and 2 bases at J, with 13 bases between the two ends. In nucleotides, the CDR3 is TGTGCCAGCAGCCCTAAGCCACTGCAAGAGACCCAGTACTTC. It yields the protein CASSPKPLQETQYF.

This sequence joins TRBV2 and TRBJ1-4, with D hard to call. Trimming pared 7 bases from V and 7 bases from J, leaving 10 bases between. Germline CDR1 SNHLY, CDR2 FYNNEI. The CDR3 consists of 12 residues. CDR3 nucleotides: TGTGCCAGCACTGATTGGCTTGAAAAACTGTTTTTT. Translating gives CASTDWLEKLFF.

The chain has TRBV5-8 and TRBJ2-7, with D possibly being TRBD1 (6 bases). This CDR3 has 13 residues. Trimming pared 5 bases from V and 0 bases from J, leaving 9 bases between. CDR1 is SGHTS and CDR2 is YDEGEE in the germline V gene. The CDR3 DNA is TGTGCCAGCAGGATGACAGGCTCCTACGAGCAGTACTTC. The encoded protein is CASRMTGSYEQYF.

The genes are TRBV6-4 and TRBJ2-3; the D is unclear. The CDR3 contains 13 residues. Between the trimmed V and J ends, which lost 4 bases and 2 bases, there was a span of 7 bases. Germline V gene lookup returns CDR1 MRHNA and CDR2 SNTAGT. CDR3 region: CASSVGYTDTQYF. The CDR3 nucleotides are TGTGCCAGCAGTGTGGGTTACACAGATACGCAGTATTTT.

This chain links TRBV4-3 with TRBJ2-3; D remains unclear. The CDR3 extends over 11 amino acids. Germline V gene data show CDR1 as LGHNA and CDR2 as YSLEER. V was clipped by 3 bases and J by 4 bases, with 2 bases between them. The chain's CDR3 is CASSQADTQYF. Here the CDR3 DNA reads TGCGCCAGCAGCCAGGCAGATACGCAGTATTTT.

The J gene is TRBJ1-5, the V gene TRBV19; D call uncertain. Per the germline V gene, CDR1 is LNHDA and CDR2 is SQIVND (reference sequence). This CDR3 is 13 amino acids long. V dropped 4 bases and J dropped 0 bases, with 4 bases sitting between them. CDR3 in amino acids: CASSKDSNQPQHF. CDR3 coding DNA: TGTGCCAGTAGTAAAGATAGCAATCAGCCCCAGCATTTT.

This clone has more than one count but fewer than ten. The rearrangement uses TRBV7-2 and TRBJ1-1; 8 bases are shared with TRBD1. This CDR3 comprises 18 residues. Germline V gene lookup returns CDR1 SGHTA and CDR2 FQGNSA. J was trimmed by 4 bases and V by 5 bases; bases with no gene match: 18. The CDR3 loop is CASSRQGPASLPGTEAFF. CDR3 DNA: TGTGCCAGCAGCCGACAGGGGCCCGCCTCCCTTCCGGGCACTGAAGCTTTCTTT.

The chain's CDR3 is CASTLQNMNTEAFF. The CDR3 nucleotides are TGTGCCAGCACTCTACAGAACATGAACACTGAAGCTTTCTTT. The V call is TRBV2, the J call TRBJ1-1; D gene ambiguous. In germline, CDR1 is SNHLY, CDR2 FYNNEI. V was cut by 7 bases and J by 0 bases, with 12 bases left in between. The CDR3 sequence is 14 residues long.

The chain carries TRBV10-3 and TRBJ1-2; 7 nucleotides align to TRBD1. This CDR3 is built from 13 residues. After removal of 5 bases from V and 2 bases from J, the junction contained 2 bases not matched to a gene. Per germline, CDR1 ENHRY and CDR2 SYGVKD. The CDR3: CAISLDRNYGYTF. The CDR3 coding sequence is TGTGCCATCAGTCTGGACAGGAACTATGGCTACACCTTC.

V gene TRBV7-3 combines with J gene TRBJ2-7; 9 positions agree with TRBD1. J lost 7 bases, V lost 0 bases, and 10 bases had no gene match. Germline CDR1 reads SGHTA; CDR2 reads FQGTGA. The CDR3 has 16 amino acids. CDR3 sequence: CASSLTFRDRDGEQYF. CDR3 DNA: TGTGCCAGCAGCTTAACTTTCCGGGACAGGGACGGGGAGCAGTACTTC.

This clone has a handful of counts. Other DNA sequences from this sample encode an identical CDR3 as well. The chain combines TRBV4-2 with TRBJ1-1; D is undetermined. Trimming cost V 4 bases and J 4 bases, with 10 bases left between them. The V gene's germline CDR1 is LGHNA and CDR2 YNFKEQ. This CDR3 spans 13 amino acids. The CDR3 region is CASSRTGSTEAFF. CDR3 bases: TGTGCCAGCAGCCGGACGGGGTCCACTGAAGCTTTCTTT.

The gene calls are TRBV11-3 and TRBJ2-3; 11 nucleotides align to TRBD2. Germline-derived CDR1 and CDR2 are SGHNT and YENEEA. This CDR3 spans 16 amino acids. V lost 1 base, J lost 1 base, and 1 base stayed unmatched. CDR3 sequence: CASSLASGRRTDTQYF. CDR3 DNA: TGTGCCAGCAGCTTAGCTAGCGGGAGGCGCACAGATACGCAGTATTTT.

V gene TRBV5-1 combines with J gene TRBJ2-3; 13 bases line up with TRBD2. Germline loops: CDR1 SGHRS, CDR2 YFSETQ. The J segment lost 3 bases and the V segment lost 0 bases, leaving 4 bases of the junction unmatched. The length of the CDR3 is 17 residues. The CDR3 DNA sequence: TGCGCCAGCAGCTTGGAGGGGACTAGCGGGGCAACAGATACGCAGTATTTT. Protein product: CASSLEGTSGATDTQYF.

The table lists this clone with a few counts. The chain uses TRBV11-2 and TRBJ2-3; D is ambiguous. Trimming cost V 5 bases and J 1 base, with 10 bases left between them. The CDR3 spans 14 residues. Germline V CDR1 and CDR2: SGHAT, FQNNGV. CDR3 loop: CASSPGSGTDTQYF. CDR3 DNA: TGTGCCAGCAGCCCAGGAAGCGGCACAGATACGCAGTATTTT.

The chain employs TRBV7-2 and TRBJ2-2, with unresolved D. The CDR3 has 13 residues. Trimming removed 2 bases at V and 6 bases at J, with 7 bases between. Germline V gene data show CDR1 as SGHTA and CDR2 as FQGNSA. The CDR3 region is CASSLLGSGELFF. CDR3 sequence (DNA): TGTGCCAGCAGCTTATTAGGTTCCGGGGAGCTGTTTTTT.

This CDR3 reads CATSDFYEQYF. The CDR3 DNA reads as TGTGCCACTTCGGACTTCTACGAGCAGTACTTC. The rearrangement links TRBV10-3 to TRBJ2-7; D is perhaps TRBD2 (5 bases). Germline-derived CDR1 and CDR2 are ENHRY and SYGVKD. The CDR3 length is 11 residues. The V end was cut by 10 bases, the J end by 3 bases, with 10 bases between.

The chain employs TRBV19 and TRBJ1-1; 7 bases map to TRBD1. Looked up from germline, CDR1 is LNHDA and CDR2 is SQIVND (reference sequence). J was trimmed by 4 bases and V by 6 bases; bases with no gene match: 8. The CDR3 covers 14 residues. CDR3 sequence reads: CASRPLDRATEAFF. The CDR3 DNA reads TGTGCCAGTAGGCCACTAGACAGGGCCACTGAAGCTTTCTTT.

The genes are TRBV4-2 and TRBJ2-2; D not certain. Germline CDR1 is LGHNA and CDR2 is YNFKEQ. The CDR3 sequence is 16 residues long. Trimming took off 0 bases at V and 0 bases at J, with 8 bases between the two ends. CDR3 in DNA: TGTGCCAGCAGCCAAGAGGCGGTGACGAACACCGGGGAGCTGTTTTTT. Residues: CASSQEAVTNTGELFF.

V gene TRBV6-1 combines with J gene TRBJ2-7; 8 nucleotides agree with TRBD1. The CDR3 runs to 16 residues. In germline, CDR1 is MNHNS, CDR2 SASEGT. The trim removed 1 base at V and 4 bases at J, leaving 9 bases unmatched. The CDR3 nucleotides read TGTGCCAGCAGTGAAGTTAGGGGACAGGTGGATTACGAGCAGTACTTC. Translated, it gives CASSEVRGQVDYEQYF.

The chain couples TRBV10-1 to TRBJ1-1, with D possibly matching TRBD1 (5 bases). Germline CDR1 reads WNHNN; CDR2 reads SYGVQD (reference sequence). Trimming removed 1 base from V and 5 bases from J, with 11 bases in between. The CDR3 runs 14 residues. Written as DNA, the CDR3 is TGCGCCAGCAGTGAGTATAGGGGAGGAACTGAAGCTTTCTTT. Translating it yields CASSEYRGGTEAFF.